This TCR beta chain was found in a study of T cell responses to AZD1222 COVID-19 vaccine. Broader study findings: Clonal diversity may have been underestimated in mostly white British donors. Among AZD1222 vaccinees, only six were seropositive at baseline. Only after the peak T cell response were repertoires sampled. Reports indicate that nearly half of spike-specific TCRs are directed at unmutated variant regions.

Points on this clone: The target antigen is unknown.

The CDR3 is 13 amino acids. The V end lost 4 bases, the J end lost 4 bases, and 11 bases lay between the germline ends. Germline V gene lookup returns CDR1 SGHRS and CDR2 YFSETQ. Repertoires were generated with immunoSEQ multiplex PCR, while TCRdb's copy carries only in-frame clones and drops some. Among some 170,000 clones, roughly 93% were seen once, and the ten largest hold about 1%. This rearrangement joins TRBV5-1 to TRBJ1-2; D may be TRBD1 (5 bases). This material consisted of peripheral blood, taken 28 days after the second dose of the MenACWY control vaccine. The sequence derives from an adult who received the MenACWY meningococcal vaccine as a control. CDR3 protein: CASSPSGGYGYTF. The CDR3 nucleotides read TGCGCCAGCAGCCCCTCTGGGGGCTATGGCTACACCTTC.